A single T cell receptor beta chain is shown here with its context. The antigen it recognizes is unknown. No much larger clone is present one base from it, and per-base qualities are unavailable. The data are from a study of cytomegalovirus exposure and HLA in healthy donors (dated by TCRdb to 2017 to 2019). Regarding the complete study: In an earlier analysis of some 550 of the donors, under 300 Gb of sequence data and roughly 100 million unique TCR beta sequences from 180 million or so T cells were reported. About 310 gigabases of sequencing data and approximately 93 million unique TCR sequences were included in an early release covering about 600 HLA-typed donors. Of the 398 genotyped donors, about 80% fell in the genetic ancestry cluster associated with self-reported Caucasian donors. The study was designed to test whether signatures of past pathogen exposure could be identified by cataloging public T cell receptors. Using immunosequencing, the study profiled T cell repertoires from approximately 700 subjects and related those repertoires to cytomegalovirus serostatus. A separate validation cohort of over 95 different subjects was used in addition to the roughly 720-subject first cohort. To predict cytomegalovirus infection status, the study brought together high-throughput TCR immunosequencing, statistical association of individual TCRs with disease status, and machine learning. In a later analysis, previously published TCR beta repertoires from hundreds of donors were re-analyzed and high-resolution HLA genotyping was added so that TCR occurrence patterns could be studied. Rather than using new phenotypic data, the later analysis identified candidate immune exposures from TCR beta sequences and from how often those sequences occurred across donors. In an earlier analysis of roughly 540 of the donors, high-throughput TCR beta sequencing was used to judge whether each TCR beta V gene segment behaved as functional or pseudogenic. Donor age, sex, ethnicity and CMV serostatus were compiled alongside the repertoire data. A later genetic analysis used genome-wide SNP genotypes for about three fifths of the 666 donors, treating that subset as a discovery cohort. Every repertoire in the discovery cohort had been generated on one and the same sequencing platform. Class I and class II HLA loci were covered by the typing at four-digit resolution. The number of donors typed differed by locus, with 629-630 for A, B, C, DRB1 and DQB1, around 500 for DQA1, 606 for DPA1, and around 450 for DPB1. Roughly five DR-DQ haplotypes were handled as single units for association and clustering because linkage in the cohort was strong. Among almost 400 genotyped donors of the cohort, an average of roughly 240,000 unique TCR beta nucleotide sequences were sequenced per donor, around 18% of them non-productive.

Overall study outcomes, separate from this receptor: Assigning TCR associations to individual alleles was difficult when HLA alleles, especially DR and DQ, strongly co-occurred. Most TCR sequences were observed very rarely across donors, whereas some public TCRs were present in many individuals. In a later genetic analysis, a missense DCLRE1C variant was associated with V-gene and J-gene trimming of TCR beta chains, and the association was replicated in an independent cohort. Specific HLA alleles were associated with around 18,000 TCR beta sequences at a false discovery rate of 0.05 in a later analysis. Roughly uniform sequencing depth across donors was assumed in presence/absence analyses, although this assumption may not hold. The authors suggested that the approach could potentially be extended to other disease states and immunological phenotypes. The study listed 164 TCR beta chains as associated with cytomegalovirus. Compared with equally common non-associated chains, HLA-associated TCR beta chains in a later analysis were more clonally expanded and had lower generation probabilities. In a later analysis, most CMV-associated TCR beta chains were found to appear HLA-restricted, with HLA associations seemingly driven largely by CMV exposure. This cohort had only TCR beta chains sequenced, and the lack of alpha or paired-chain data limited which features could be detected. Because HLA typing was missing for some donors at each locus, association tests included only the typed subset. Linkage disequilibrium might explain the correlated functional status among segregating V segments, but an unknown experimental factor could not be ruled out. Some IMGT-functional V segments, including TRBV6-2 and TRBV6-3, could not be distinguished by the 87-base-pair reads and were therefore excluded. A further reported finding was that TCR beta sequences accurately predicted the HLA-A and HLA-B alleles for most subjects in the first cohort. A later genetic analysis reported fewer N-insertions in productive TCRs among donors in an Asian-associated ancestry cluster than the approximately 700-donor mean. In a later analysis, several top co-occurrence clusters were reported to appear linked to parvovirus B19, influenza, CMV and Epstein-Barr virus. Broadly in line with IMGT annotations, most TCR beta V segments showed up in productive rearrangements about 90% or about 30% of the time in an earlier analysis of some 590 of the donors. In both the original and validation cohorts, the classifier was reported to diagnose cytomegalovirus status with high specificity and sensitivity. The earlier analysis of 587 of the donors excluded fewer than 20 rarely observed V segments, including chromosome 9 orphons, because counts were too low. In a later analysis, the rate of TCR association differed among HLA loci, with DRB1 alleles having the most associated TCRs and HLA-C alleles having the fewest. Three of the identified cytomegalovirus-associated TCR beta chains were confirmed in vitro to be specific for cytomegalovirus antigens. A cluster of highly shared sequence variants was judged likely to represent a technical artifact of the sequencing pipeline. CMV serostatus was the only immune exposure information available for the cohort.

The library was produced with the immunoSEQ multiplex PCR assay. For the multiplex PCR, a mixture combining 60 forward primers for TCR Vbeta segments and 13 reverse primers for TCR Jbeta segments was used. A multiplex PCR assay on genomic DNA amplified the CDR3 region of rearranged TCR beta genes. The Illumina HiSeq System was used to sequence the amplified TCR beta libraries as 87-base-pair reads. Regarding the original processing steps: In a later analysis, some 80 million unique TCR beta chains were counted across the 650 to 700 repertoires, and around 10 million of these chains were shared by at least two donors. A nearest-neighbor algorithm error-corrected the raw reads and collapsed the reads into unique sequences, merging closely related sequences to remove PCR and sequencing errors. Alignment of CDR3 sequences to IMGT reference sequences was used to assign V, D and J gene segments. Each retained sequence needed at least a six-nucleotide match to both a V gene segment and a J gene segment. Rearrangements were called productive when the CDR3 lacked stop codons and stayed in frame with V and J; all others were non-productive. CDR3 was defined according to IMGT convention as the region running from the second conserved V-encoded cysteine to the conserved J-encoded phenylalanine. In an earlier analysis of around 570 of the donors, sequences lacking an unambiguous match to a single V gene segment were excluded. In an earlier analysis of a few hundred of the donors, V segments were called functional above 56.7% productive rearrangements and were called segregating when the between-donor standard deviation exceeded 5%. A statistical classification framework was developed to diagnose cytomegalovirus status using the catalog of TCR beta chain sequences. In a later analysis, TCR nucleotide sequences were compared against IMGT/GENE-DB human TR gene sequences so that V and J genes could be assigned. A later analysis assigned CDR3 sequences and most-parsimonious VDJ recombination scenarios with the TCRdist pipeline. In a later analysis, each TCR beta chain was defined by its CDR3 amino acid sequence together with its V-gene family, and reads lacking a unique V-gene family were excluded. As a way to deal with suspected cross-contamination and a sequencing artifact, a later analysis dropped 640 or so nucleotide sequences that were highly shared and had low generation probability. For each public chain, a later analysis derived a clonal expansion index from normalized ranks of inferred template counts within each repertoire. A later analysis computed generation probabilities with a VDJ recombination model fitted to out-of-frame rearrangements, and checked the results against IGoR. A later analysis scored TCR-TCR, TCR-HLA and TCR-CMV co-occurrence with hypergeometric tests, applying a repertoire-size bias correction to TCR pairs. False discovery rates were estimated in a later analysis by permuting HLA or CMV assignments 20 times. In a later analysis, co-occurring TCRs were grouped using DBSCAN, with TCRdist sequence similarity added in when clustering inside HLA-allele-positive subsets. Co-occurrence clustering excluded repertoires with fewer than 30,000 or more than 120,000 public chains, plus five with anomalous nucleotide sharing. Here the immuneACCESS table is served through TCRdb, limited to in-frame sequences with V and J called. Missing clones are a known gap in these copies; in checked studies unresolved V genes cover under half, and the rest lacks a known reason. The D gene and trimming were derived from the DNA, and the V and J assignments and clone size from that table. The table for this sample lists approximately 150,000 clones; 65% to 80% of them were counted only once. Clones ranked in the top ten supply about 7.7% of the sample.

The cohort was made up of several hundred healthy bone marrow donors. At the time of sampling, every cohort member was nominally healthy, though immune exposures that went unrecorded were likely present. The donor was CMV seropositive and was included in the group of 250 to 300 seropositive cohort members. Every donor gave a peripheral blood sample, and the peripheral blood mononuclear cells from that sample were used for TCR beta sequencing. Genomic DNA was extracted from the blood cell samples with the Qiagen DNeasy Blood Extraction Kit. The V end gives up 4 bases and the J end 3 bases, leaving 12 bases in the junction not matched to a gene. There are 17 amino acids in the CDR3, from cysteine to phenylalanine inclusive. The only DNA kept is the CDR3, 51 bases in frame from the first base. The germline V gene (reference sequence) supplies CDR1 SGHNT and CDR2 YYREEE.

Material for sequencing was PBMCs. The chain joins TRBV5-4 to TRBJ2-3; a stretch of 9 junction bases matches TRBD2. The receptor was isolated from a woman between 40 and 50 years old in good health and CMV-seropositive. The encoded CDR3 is CASSQERRGGPTDTQYF. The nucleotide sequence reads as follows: TGTGCCAGCAGCCAAGAAAGGCGGGGGGGCCCGACAGATACGCAGTATTTT. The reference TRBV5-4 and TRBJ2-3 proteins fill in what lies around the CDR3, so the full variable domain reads ETGVTQSPTHLIKTRGQQVTLRCSSQSGHNTVSWYQQALGQGPQFIFQYYREEENGRGNFPPRFSGLQFPNYSSELNVNALELDDSALYLCASSQERRGGPTDTQYFGPGTRLTVL.